The source of this T cell receptor (beta chain) is a study of blood T cell repertoires in COVID-19. Study details: Some COVID-19 samples were acute and others convalescent; all came from the United States, Italy and Spain. T cells, B-cell-depleted T cells, or PBMCs supplied cDNA or gDNA.

Per the original data handling: Reference gene primer amplification gave estimated nucleated cell counts. The method was immunoSEQ multiplex PCR; TCRdb's version includes in-frame clones alone and lacks a portion of them. V, J and clone size are taken as reported in that table, and D and trimming were inferred from the DNA itself. The sample gives 200,000 to 300,000 clones, about 87% of which show up once; around 6.3% is in the top ten. Seattle participants joined during active infection and were tracked over time. The germline V and J ends were trimmed by 5 bases and 4 bases, with 5 bases remaining between them. CDR1 is SGHTA, CDR2 FQGNSA, per germline. CDR3 length: 11 residues.

Material for sequencing was peripheral blood. The receptor was derived from a woman under 40 with COVID-19, enrolled during active disease. The chain uses TRBV7-2 and TRBJ1-2; no clear D gene. This CDR3 is CASSEAYGYTF. The CDR3 DNA follows: TGTGCCAGCAGCGAGGCCTATGGCTACACCTTC.